Given below is one T cell receptor (beta chain) in context. The antigen is not known. This CDR3 region has 15 residues. The V and J ends lost 3 bases and 0 bases, in that order; junction bases with no gene match: 3. Germline assignment: CDR1 LNHDA and CDR2 SQIVND (reference sequence). This sample is drawn from a study of T cell clones after liver transplantation. Study in general: TCRbeta sequencing after a pre-transplant mixed lymphocyte reaction identified graft-donor-reactive clones, later tracked in post-transplant blood. Timepoints were pre-transplant, pre-withdrawal, and after withdrawal was completed or failed. Study-wide results and limits: The donor-reactive repertoire was only partly measurable in a couple of subjects, lacking donor cells.

The table came from immunoSEQ multiplex PCR; TCRdb's copy has only in-frame clones and leaves some out. This table has about 99,000 clones, roughly 80% appearing once. This TCR was sampled from a human donor who received a liver transplant. The gene calls are TRBV19 and TRBJ2-5, with 8 positions matching TRBD2. The starting material was CD4+ T cells from blood, obtained before liver transplant. CDR3 residues: CASSIRAGDQETQYF. The CDR3 bases are TGTGCCAGTAGTATCCGAGCGGGGGACCAAGAGACCCAGTACTTC.